A single sample is the source of the 29 T cell receptor beta chains below, sequenced in a study of PD-1 blockade in classical Hodgkin lymphoma. The repertoire was sequenced with immunoSEQ multiplex PCR; TCRdb's copy has only in-frame clones and lacks some. The sample holds fewer than 30,000 clones, approximately 78% seen once. Brentuximab vedotin exposure varied, and every patient relapsed after autologous stem cell transplantation. The specimen comprised peripheral blood mononuclear cells (PBMCs), sampled before the second cycle of nivolumab. These receptors were collected from a human donor with classical Hodgkin lymphoma.

This clone was seen only a few times. This sequence joins TRBV7-3 and TRBJ2-1; TRBD2 matches 7 bases. This CDR3 has 14 residues. Per germline, CDR1 SGHTA and CDR2 FQGTGA. With V trimmed by 3 bases and J by 8 bases, 7 bases remained unmatched. This chain's CDR3 is CASSLGGSTDEQFF. The CDR3 DNA reads TGTGCCAGCAGCTTGGGGGGGTCTACGGATGAGCAGTTCTTC.

The chain couples TRBV30 to TRBJ1-2, with TRBD1 identical over 8 bases. This CDR3 region has 18 residues. Germline CDR1 GTSNPN, CDR2 SVGIG (reference sequence). The J segment lost 3 bases and the V segment lost 3 bases, leaving 18 bases of the junction unmatched. CDR3 coding DNA: TGTGCCTGGAGCCCAGAGGGGGATTGGGACAGGCGATACTATGGCTACACCTTC. Translating it yields CAWSPEGDWDRRYYGYTF. The full variable domain, rest sourced from reference TRBV30 and TRBJ1-2, is SQTIHQWPATLVQPVGSPLSLECTVEGTSNPNLYWYRQAAGRGLQLLFYSVGIGQISSEVPQNLSASRPQDRQFILSSKKLLLSDSGFYLCAWSPEGDWDRRYYGYTFGSGTRLTVV.

DNA of the CDR3: TGTGCCATCAGTGACGCCCGGGACGTTCATTCCTACGAGCAGTACTTC. Amino acids: CAISDARDVHSYEQYF. The chain employs TRBV10-3 and TRBJ2-7, with D perhaps given as TRBD1 or TRBD2 (5 bases each). Germline CDR1 is ENHRY and CDR2 is SYGVKD. There are 16 residues in the CDR3. Trimming shortened V by 3 bases and J by 1 base, and 16 bases separated the two germline ends.

The chain has TRBV10-3 and TRBJ1-2; 8 nucleotides agree with TRBD1. The V gene's germline CDR1 is ENHRY and CDR2 SYGVKD. The CDR3 runs to 17 residues. J was trimmed by 3 bases and V by 5 bases; bases with no gene match: 14. The CDR3 bases are TGTGCCATCAGTCCCATACCAGACAGGGGCGGTGACTATGGCTACACCTTC. This gives the protein CAISPIPDRGGDYGYTF.

The rearrangement uses TRBV28 and TRBJ2-7, with unresolved D. The length of the CDR3 is 14 residues. Germline lookup yields CDR1 MDHEN and CDR2 SYDVKM. The V end was cut by 5 bases, the J end by 3 bases, with 14 bases between. CDR3 DNA: TGTGCCAGCAGTCCGTATGCAGGTGACTACGAGCAGTACTTC. It is translated as CASSPYAGDYEQYF.

This clone was counted between two and nine times. This sequence joins TRBV7-3 and TRBJ1-6; no reliable D call. The CDR3 is 14 amino acids. Germline V CDR1 and CDR2: SGHTA, FQGTGA. Trimming took 1 base from V and 9 from J, leaving 10 bases between them. Here the CDR3 reads CASSLRDSGSPLHF. Written as DNA, the CDR3 is TGTGCCAGCAGCTTAAGGGATTCAGGTTCACCCCTCCACTTT.

This chain links TRBV28 with TRBJ1-5, with 9 bases fitting TRBD1. The CDR3 sequence is 15 residues long. Trimming cost V 7 bases and J 4 bases; bases outside gene matches: 8. In germline, CDR1 is MDHEN, CDR2 SYDVKM. The CDR3: CASTTQGARNQPQHF. The CDR3 coding sequence is TGTGCCAGCACCACACAGGGGGCAAGGAATCAGCCCCAGCATTTT.

The CDR3 DNA follows: TGTGCCAGTAGTATGACAGGCCCGACCGGGGAGCTGTTTTTT. It encodes CASSMTGPTGELFF. This chain connects TRBV19 to TRBJ2-2, with a possible D match to TRBD1 (6 bases). This CDR3 has 14 residues. The ends were cut back, 3 bases at V and 5 bases at J, with 10 bases in the middle. CDR1 is LNHDA and CDR2 is SQIVND in the germline V gene (reference sequence).

This chain links TRBV6-1 with TRBJ2-5, with D unclear. Germline-derived CDR1 and CDR2 are MNHNS and SASEGT. V was clipped by 6 bases and J by 2 bases, with 10 bases between them. The CDR3 totals 13 residues. DNA for the CDR3: TGTGCCAGCAGCCAGACACAACAAGAGACCCAGTACTTC. It yields the protein CASSQTQQETQYF.

The chain has TRBV11-3 and TRBJ2-3, with TRBD2 as a possible D gene (6 bases). V lost 8 bases and J lost 6, with 12 bases in between. Germline V CDR1 and CDR2: SGHNT, YENEEA. This CDR3 has 12 amino acids. The CDR3 sequence is CASPPRGDTQYF. The DNA for the CDR3 is TGTGCCAGCCCTCCCCGGGGGGATACGCAGTATTTT.

The V gene is TRBV7-2, the J gene TRBJ2-1; the match to TRBD2 covers 11 bases. This CDR3 region has 19 residues. After removal of 5 bases from V and 5 bases from J, the junction contained 17 bases not matched to a gene. The germline V gene has CDR1 SGHTA and CDR2 FQGNSA. This chain's CDR3 is CASSPITSGGGSTDNEQFF. For the CDR3, the DNA is TGTGCCAGCAGCCCCATTACTAGCGGGGGCGGCTCGACAGACAATGAGCAGTTCTTC.

The DNA of the CDR3 is TGTGCCAGCAGCTTATACAGAAACACCGGGGAGCTGTTTTTT. This translates into CASSLYRNTGELFF. The chain has TRBV7-2 and TRBJ2-2, with D unresolved. The length of the CDR3 is 14 residues. With 2 bases removed from V and 2 bases from J, the gap between germline ends came to 6 bases. CDR1 and CDR2 from the germline V gene are SGHTA and FQGNSA.

For the CDR3, the DNA is TGTGCCTGGAGTGTCTCCCAGGGCCATGGCTACACCTTC. It yields the protein CAWSVSQGHGYTF. The genes are TRBV30 and TRBJ1-2; TRBD1 might be the D (5 bases). Germline assignment: CDR1 GTSNPN and CDR2 SVGIG (reference sequence). The V end was cut by 0 bases, the J end by 6 bases, with 11 bases between. CDR3 length: 13 residues.

The sample holds a few counts of this clone. The rearrangement links TRBV19 to TRBJ1-3; D gene uncertain. V lost 6 bases and J 1 base, leaving 4 bases between the germline ends. This CDR3 spans 12 amino acids. CDR1 is LNHDA, CDR2 SQIVND, per germline (reference sequence). CDR3 in DNA: TGTGCCAGTAGCCAGTCTGGAAACACCATATATTTT. This encodes CASSQSGNTIYF.

This clone was observed a handful of times. This chain uses TRBV10-3 with TRBJ2-5, with TRBD2 matching 9 bases. The J segment lost 7 bases and the V segment lost 6 bases, leaving 9 bases of the junction unmatched. The CDR3 runs 14 residues. CDR1 and CDR2 from the germline V gene are ENHRY and SYGVKD. CDR3 amino acids: CAIRAGGRAGTQYF. CDR3 nucleotide sequence: TGTGCCATCAGAGCGGGGGGCCGGGCAGGGACCCAGTACTTC.

This chain links TRBV7-2 with TRBJ1-1, with D unresolved. Germline CDR1 SGHTA, CDR2 FQGNSA. The V and J ends lost 7 bases and 7 bases respectively, with 10 bases between them. The CDR3 covers 11 residues. This CDR3 is CASTPLNEAFF. The CDR3, as DNA: TGTGCCAGCACCCCCCTCAATGAAGCTTTCTTT.

This chain joins TRBV6-5 and TRBJ1-6, with D unresolved. Germline V lookup: CDR1 MNHEY, CDR2 SVGAGI. The CDR3 runs to 12 residues. The ends were cut back, 7 bases at V and 10 bases at J, with 11 bases in the middle. CDR3 loop: CASKAPPSPLHF. CDR3 DNA sequence: TGTGCCAGCAAAGCCCCTCCCTCACCCCTCCACTTT.

This clone came up a few times. The chain uses TRBV18 and TRBJ1-5; 7 bases are a match to TRBD1. The CDR3 length is 13 residues. The ends lost 5 bases at V and 5 bases at J; junction bases unmatched: 3. Germline loops: CDR1 KGHSH, CDR2 LQKENI. CDR3 protein: CASSATGDQPQHF. The CDR3 nucleotides are TGTGCCAGCTCAGCTACAGGGGATCAGCCCCAGCATTTT.

V gene TRBV9 combines with J gene TRBJ2-5, with 12 bases identical to TRBD2. Germline V gives CDR1 SGDLS, CDR2 YYNGEE. The CDR3 length is 17 residues. V shed 3 bases and J 5 bases; nucleotides not matched to a gene: 11. The CDR3 reads CASSGRLAGALRETQYF. CDR3 bases: TGTGCCAGCAGCGGGAGACTAGCGGGGGCCCTCCGGGAGACCCAGTACTTC.

This sequence joins TRBV7-2 and TRBJ2-2; 7 bases are a match to TRBD2. This CDR3 is built from 14 residues. V shed 1 base and J 4 bases; nucleotides not matched to a gene: 0. Germline V gene data show CDR1 as SGHTA and CDR2 as FQGNSA. CDR3 sequence: CASSLVAGTGELFF. DNA for the CDR3: TGTGCCAGCAGCTTAGTAGCGGGCACCGGGGAGCTGTTTTTT.

This clone occurred once. An end of the junction differs from the germline gene, which may be a read error. In the same sample, other DNA sequences code for this CDR3. This chain links TRBV7-9 with TRBJ2-3; 8 bases line up with TRBD2. Germline V CDR1 and CDR2: SEHNR, FQNEAQ (reference sequence). The CDR3 has 15 residues. CDR3 region: CASRRSGASTDTQYF. In nucleotides, the CDR3 is TGTGCTAGCAGACGTAGCGGGGCCTCCACAGATACGCAGTATTTT.

The J gene is TRBJ2-5, the V gene TRBV5-1, with 11 bases aligning to TRBD2. CDR1 and CDR2 (germline): SGHRS, YFSETQ. After removal of 3 bases from V and 5 bases from J, the junction contained 6 bases not matched to a gene. The CDR3 length is 15 residues. This CDR3 is CASSSASGGKETQYF. The DNA for the CDR3 is TGCGCCAGCAGCTCGGCTAGCGGGGGGAAGGAGACCCAGTACTTC.

The V call is TRBV18, the J call TRBJ1-5; D call uncertain. Trimming took 5 bases from V and 0 from J, leaving 11 bases between them. CDR1 and CDR2 from the germline V gene are KGHSH and LQKENI. CDR3 length equals 15 residues. The chain's CDR3 is CASSFSPYSNQPQHF. The CDR3 nucleotides read TGTGCCAGCTCATTTTCCCCGTATAGCAATCAGCCCCAGCATTTT.

This clone occurred once. The chain carries TRBV19 and TRBJ2-7; maybe TRBD1 (5 bases). Per germline, CDR1 LNHDA and CDR2 SQIVND (reference sequence). Trimming shortened V by 3 bases and J by 0 bases, and 12 bases separated the two germline ends. This CDR3 contains 15 residues. The DNA of the CDR3 is TGTGCCAGTAGTATTAAGACAGTCCCCTCCTACGAGCAGTACTTC. Protein product: CASSIKTVPSYEQYF.

The chain combines TRBV4-2 with TRBJ2-1, with a possible D match to TRBD1 (6 bases). Looked up from germline, CDR1 is LGHNA and CDR2 is YNFKEQ. The V end lost 2 bases, the J end lost 2 bases, and 10 bases lay between the germline ends. The CDR3 consists of 15 residues. This CDR3 reads CASSQQGPTYNEQFF. CDR3 nucleotide sequence: TGTGCCAGCAGCCAACAGGGGCCTACCTACAATGAGCAGTTCTTC.

J is TRBJ2-7 and V is TRBV7-2; 13 nucleotides match TRBD2. With V trimmed by 3 bases and J by 5 bases, 1 base remained unmatched. CDR3 length: 14 residues. Germline CDR1 and CDR2: SGHTA and FQGNSA. CDR3 nucleotide sequence: TGTGCCAGCAGCTTCGGACTAGCGGGGGACGAGCAGTACTTC. Its translation is CASSFGLAGDEQYF.

The rearrangement links TRBV11-2 to TRBJ2-1; the D gene is possibly TRBD2 (5 bases). Germline V gene data show CDR1 as SGHAT and CDR2 as FQNNGV. The CDR3 extends over 15 amino acids. V was clipped by 5 bases and J by 0 bases, with 11 bases between them. The CDR3 protein is CASSPGLSSYNEQFF. In DNA form, the CDR3 reads TGTGCCAGCAGCCCAGGACTGAGCTCCTACAATGAGCAGTTCTTC.

This rearrangement joins TRBV7-2 to TRBJ2-6; unclear D gene. This CDR3 region has 16 residues. V lost 5 bases, J lost 0 bases, and 11 bases lay in between. Germline V gene sequence: CDR1 SGHTA, CDR2 FQGNSA. CDR3 residues: CASSQESSSGANVLTF. CDR3 nucleotides: TGTGCCAGCAGCCAGGAGTCTTCCTCTGGGGCCAACGTCCTGACTTTC.

The V and J genes are TRBV5-1 and TRBJ1-5, with D perhaps matching TRBD1 (5 bases). Germline lookup yields CDR1 SGHRS and CDR2 YFSETQ. This CDR3 has 14 amino acids. V lost 2 bases to trimming and J lost 6 bases, with 12 bases between them. CDR3 DNA: TGCGCCAGCAGCTTCCGGGGCGAGGGTCAGCCCCAGCATTTT. Residues: CASSFRGEGQPQHF. The full variable domain, its missing parts supplied by reference TRBV5-1 and TRBJ1-5, is KAGVTQTPRYLIKTRGQQVTLSCSPISGHRSVSWYQQTPGQGLQFLFEYFSETQRNKGNFPGRFSGRQFSNSRSEMNVSTLELGDSALYLCASSFRGEGQPQHFGDGTRLSIL.